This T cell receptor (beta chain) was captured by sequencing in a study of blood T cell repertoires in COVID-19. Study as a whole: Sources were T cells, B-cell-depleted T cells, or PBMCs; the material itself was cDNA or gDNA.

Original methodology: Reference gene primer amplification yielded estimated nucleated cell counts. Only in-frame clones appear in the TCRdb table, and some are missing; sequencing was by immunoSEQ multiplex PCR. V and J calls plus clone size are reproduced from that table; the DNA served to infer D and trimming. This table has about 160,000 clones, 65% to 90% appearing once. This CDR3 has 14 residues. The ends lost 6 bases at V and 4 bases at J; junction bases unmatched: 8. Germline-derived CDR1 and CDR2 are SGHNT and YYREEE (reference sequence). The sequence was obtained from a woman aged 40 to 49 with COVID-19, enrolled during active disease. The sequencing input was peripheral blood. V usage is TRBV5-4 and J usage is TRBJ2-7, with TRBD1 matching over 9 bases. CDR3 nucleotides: TGTGCCAGCACCGATACAGGGGGCCCGTACGAGCAGTACTTC. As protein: CASTDTGGPYEQYF.